The 14 T cell receptor beta chains below were found in one sample sequenced in a study of blood T cell repertoires in COVID-19 (dated by TCRdb to 2019 to 2021). Libraries were made using the immunoSEQ multiplex PCR assay. What TCRdb holds here is the immuneACCESS table cut down to in-frame rearrangements. Part of the clones is not present; checked against another copy, under half of the missing clones reflect an unresolved V gene, and the others are unexplained. The sample table contains roughly 70,000 clones; only one count was recorded for 70% to 80% of them. The ten biggest clones cover over 2% of the sample. The sequencing input was peripheral blood. All receptors come from an older man with COVID-19, enrolled during active disease.

This chain links TRBV4-3 with TRBJ2-7, with TRBD1 matching 11 bases. Losses at the gene ends were 3 bases for V and 7 bases for J; bases not matched to a gene: 5. The CDR3 spans 14 residues. Germline assignment: CDR1 LGHNA and CDR2 YSLEER. The DNA of the CDR3 is TGCGCCAGCAGCCACTTAGGGACAGGGGGAGAGCAGTACTTC. It yields the protein CASSHLGTGGEQYF.

CDR3 sequence (DNA): TGCGCCAGCAGCTCTTCCCACGGGAACACTGAAGCTTTCTTT. This sequence encodes CASSSSHGNTEAFF. The V and J genes are TRBV5-1 and TRBJ1-1; D gene ambiguous. This CDR3 comprises 14 residues. Trimming pared 3 bases from V and 1 base from J, leaving 10 bases between. Germline CDR1 SGHRS, CDR2 YFSETQ.

This clone was observed once. The gene calls are TRBV5-1 and TRBJ2-4; 9 nucleotides match TRBD1. CDR1 is SGHRS, CDR2 YFSETQ, per germline. CDR3 length: 14 amino acids. V trimming: 2 bases; J trimming: 8 bases; junction bases outside the gene matches: 5. The CDR3 loop reads CASSLGQGLDIQYF. In DNA, the CDR3 is TGCGCCAGCAGCTTAGGACAGGGGTTGGACATTCAGTACTTC.

V and J are TRBV4-1 and TRBJ2-1, with 7 nucleotides matching TRBD1. Germline V gene data show CDR1 as MGHRA and CDR2 as YSYEKL. With 4 bases clipped from V and 0 bases from J, the junction kept 3 bases outside the gene matches. The CDR3 spans 15 residues. CDR3: CASSPQGSSYNEQFF. In nucleotides, the CDR3 is TGCGCCAGCAGCCCACAGGGGTCCTCCTACAATGAGCAGTTCTTC.

V gene TRBV5-4 combines with J gene TRBJ2-3; TRBD2 matches at 14 bases. V gave up 4 bases and J gave up 4 bases; unmatched junction bases: 11. CDR1 is SGHNT and CDR2 is YYREEE in the germline V gene (reference sequence). The CDR3 is 18 amino acids. CDR3 nucleotides: TGTGCCAGCAGCCTCGGACTAGCGGGAGGAGGTATCGCAGATACGCAGTATTTT. This sequence encodes CASSLGLAGGGIADTQYF.

This chain joins TRBV7-2 and TRBJ1-5, with 9 bases that match TRBD1. Losses at the gene ends were 5 bases for V and 3 bases for J; bases not matched to a gene: 2. Looked up from germline, CDR1 is SGHTA and CDR2 is FQGNSA. This CDR3 comprises 14 residues. The CDR3 reads CASSQQGANQPQHF. Written as DNA, the CDR3 is TGTGCCAGCAGCCAACAGGGGGCCAATCAGCCCCAGCATTTT.

V gene TRBV7-2 combines with J gene TRBJ1-2; D unresolved. This CDR3 spans 15 amino acids. Trimming shortened V by 1 base and J by 2 bases, and 11 bases separated the two germline ends. Germline values: CDR1 SGHTA, CDR2 FQGNSA. CDR3 sequence (DNA): TGTGCCAGCAGCTTAGGTATAGCTTCGAACTATGGCTACACCTTC. This codes for CASSLGIASNYGYTF.

For the CDR3, the DNA is TGTGCCAGCAGTTTCTCGACGGGAACAGATACGCAGTATTTT. Residues: CASSFSTGTDTQYF. V and J are TRBV28 and TRBJ2-3; possibly TRBD2 for D (5 bases). Germline CDR1 reads MDHEN; CDR2 reads SYDVKM. The CDR3 covers 14 residues. V lost 3 bases to trimming and J lost 3 bases, with 10 bases between them.

This clone was counted between two and nine times. The V call is TRBV18, the J call TRBJ1-1; 10 bases line up with TRBD1. The J segment lost 0 bases and the V segment lost 3 bases, leaving 7 bases of the junction unmatched. The germline gives CDR1 KGHSH, CDR2 LQKENI. The CDR3 has 17 residues. In DNA, the CDR3 is TGTGCCAGCTCACCCGGGACAGGGGATATAATGAACACTGAAGCTTTCTTT. Protein: CASSPGTGDIMNTEAFF. Together with reference TRBV18 and TRBJ1-1, the CDR3 gives the full variable domain: NAGVMQNPRHLVRRRGQEARLRCSPMKGHSHVYWYRQLPEEGLKFMVYLQKENIIDESGMPKERFSAEFPKEGPSILRIQQVVRGDSAAYFCASSPGTGDIMNTEAFFGQGTRLTVV.

V usage is TRBV14 and J usage is TRBJ1-1, with no clear D. The CDR3 runs to 15 residues. Germline V CDR1 and CDR2: SGHDN, FVKESK. V dropped 5 bases and J dropped 0 bases, with 13 bases sitting between them. CDR3 sequence reads: CASSALRGLNTEAFF. As DNA, the CDR3 is TGTGCCAGCAGCGCCCTCCGAGGGTTGAACACTGAAGCTTTCTTT. Combining the CDR3 with reference TRBV14 and TRBJ1-1 gives the whole variable domain EAGVTQFPSHSVIEKGQTVTLRCDPISGHDNLYWYRRVMGKEIKFLLHFVKESKQDESGMPNNRFLAERTGGTYSTLKVQPAELEDSGVYFCASSALRGLNTEAFFGQGTRLTVV.

This clone was observed at least ten times. The chain recombines TRBV18 with TRBJ2-7, with 12 bases identical to TRBD2. V dropped 6 bases and J dropped 2; count of bases not matched to a gene: 5. Germline V lookup: CDR1 KGHSH, CDR2 LQKENI. The CDR3 is 15 amino acids. CDR3 region: CASSPGLAGTYEQYF. DNA for the CDR3: TGTGCCAGCTCCCCCGGACTAGCGGGGACCTACGAGCAGTACTTC.

The chain is built from TRBV29-1 and TRBJ1-4; tentative D call: TRBD1 (6 bases). In germline, CDR1 is SQVTM, CDR2 ANQGSEA. The ends were cut back, 6 bases at V and 3 bases at J, with 17 bases in the middle. This CDR3 comprises 15 residues. CDR3 in DNA: TGCAGCGTCCTCGCGGGGGCCTGGGCTAATGAAAAACTGTTTTTT. Translation: CSVLAGAWANEKLFF.

This clone was seen more than once but under ten times. The chain couples TRBV19 to TRBJ2-2; the D gene is possibly TRBD2 (6 bases). This CDR3 has 14 residues. V was shortened by 1 base and J by 5 bases, with 8 bases between the two germline ends. Per germline, CDR1 LNHDA and CDR2 SQIVND (reference sequence). The CDR3 region is CASSIGAGTGELFF. The CDR3 bases are TGTGCCAGTAGTATAGGGGCGGGGACCGGGGAGCTGTTTTTT. Full variable domain (outside the CDR3, taken from reference TRBV19 and TRBJ2-2): DGGITQSPKYLFRKEGQNVTLSCEQNLNHDAMYWYRQDPGQGLRLIYYSQIVNDFQKGDIAEGYSVSREKKESFPLTVTSAQKNPTAFYLCASSIGAGTGELFFGEGSRLTVL.

This chain connects TRBV18 to TRBJ1-1, with D possibly being TRBD1 (5 bases). V lost 6 bases, J lost 3 bases, and 11 bases lay in between. This CDR3 region has 13 residues. Germline-derived CDR1 and CDR2 are KGHSH and LQKENI. CDR3 sequence reads: CASSPRGDTEAFF. Written as DNA, the CDR3 is TGTGCCAGCTCTCCTCGGGGGGACACTGAAGCTTTCTTT.